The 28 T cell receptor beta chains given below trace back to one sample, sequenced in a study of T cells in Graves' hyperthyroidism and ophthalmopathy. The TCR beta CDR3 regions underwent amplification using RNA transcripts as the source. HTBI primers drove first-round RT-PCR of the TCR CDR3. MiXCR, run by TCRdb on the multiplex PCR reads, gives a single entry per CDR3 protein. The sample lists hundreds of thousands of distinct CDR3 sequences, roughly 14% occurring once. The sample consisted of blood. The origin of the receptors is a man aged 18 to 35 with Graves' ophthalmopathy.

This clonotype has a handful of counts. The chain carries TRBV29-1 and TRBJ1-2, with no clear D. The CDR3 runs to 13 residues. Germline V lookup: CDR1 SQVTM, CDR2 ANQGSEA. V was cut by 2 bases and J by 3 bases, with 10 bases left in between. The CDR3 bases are TGCAGCGTTGAAAATTCAAAGTACTATGGCTACACCTTC. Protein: CSVENSKYYGYTF. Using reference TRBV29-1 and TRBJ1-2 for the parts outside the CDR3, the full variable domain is SAVISQKPSRDICQRGTSLTIQCQVDSQVTMMFWYRQQPGQSLTLIATANQGSEATYESGFVIDKFPISRPNLTFSTLTVSNMSPEDSSIYLCSVENSKYYGYTFGSGTRLTVV.

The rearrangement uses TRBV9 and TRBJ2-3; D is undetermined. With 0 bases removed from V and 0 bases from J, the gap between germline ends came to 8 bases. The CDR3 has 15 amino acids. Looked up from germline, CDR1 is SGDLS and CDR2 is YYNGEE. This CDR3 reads CASSVDERSTDTQYF. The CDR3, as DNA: TGTGCCAGCAGCGTAGATGAACGTAGCACAGATACGCAGTATTTT.

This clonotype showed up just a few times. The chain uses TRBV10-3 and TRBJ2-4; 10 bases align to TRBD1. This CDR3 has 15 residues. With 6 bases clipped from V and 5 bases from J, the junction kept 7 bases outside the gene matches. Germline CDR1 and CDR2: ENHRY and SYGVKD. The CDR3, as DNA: TGTGCCATCAGCCGGGGACAGGGGTACCAAAACATTCAGTACTTC. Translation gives CAISRGQGYQNIQYF.

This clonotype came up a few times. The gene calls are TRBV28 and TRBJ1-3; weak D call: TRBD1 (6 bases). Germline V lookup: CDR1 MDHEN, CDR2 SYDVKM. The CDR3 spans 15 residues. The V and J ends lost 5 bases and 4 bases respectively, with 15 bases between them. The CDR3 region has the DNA TGTGCCAGCAGTCCTGGGGGGGGCGAAGGAAACACCATATATTTT. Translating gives CASSPGGGEGNTIYF.

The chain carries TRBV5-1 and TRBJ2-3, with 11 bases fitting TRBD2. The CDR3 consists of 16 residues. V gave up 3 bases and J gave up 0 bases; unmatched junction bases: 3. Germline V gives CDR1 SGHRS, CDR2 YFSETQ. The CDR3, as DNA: TGCGCCAGCAGCTGGAGGACTAGCGGGAGCACAGATACGCAGTATTTT. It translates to CASSWRTSGSTDTQYF.

The CDR3 sequence: CASSNEGTGYEQYF. Here the CDR3 DNA reads TGTGCCAGCAGTAATGAAGGGACAGGGTACGAGCAGTACTTC. This chain joins TRBV28 and TRBJ2-7, with 9 bases aligning to TRBD1. The CDR3 length is 14 residues. The germline V gene has CDR1 MDHEN and CDR2 SYDVKM. V shed 5 bases, J shed 4 bases, and the junction held 6 bases outside the gene matches.

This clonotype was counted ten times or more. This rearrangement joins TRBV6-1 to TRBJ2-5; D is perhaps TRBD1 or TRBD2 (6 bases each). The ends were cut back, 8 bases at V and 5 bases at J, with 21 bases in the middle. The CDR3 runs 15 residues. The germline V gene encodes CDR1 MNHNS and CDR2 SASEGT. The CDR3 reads CASGGQGSGEETQYF. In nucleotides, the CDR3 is TGTGCCAGCGGGGGGCAGGGCTCTGGTGAGGAGACCCAGTACTTC.

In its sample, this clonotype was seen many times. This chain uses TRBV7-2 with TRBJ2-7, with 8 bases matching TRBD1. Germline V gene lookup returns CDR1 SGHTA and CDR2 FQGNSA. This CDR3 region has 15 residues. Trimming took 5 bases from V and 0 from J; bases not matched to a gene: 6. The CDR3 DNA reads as TGTGCCAGCAGCGGCTCCGGGACAGGCTCCTACGAGCAGTACTTC. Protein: CASSGSGTGSYEQYF.

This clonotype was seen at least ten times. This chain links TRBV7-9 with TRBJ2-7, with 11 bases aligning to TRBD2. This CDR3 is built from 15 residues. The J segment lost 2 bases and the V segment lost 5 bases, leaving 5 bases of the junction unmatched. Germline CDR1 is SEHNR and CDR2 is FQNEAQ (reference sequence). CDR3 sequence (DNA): TGTGCCAGCAGCCCACCGACTAGCGGGGCCTACGAGCAGTACTTC. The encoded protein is CASSPPTSGAYEQYF.

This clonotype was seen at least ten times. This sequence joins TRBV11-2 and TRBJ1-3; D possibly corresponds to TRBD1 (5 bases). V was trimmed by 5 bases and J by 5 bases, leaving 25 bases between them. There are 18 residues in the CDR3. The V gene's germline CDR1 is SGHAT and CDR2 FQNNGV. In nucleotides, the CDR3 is TGTGCCAGCAGCCTTACCTGGGGGGTTCCTGACTCCAGAAACACCATATATTTT. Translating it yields CASSLTWGVPDSRNTIYF.

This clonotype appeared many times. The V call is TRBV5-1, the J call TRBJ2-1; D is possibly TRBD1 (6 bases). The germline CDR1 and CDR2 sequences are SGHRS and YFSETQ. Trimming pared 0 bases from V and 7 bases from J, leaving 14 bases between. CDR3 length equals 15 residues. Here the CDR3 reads CASSLESGVGNEQFF. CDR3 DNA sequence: TGCGCCAGCAGCTTGGAGTCAGGGGTTGGGAATGAGCAGTTCTTC. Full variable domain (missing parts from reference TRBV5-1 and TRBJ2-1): KAGVTQTPRYLIKTRGQQVTLSCSPISGHRSVSWYQQTPGQGLQFLFEYFSETQRNKGNFPGRFSGRQFSNSRSEMNVSTLELGDSALYLCASSLESGVGNEQFFGPGTRLTVL.

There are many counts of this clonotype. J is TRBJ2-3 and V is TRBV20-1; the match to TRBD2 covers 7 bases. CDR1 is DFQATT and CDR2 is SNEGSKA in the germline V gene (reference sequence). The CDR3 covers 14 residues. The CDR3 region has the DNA TGCAGCGTCCATTGGGAGGGAGGCACAGATACGCAGTATTTT. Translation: CSVHWEGGTDTQYF.

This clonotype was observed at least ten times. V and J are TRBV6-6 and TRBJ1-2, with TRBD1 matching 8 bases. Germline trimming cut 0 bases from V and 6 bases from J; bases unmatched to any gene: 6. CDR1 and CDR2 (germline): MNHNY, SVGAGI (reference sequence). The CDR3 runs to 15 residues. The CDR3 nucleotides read TGTGCCAGCAGTTACTCAAGGACAGGGACGAATGGCTACACCTTC. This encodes CASSYSRTGTNGYTF.

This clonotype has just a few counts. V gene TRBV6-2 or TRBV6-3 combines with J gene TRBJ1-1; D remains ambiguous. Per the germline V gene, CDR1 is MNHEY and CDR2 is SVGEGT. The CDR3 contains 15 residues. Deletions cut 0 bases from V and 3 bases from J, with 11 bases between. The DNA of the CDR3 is TGTGCCAGCAGTTACTCGAGGCGGCGGGACACTGAAGCTTTCTTT. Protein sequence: CASSYSRRRDTEAFF.

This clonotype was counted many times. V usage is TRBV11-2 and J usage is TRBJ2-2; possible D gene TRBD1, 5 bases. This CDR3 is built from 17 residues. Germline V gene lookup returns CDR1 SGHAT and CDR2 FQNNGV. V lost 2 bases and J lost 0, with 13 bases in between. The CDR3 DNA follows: TGTGCCAGCAGCTTACTACGTGGGGCCACGAACACCGGGGAGCTGTTTTTT. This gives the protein CASSLLRGATNTGELFF.

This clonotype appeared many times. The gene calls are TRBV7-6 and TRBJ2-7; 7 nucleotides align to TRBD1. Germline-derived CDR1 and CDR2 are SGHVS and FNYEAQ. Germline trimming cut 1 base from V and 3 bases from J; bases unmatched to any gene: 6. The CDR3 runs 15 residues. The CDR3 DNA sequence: TGTGCCAGCAGCTTAGGACCGGGACAGCTCTACGAGCAGTACTTC. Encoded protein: CASSLGPGQLYEQYF.

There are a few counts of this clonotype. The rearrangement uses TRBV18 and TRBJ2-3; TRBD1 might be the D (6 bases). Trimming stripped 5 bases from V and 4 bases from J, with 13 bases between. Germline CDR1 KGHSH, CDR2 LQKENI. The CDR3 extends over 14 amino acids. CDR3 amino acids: CASSTWTESDTQYF. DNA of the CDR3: TGTGCCAGCTCAACATGGACAGAGTCAGATACGCAGTATTTT. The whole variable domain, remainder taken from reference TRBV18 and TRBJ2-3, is NAGVMQNPRHLVRRRGQEARLRCSPMKGHSHVYWYRQLPEEGLKFMVYLQKENIIDESGMPKERFSAEFPKEGPSILRIQQVVRGDSAAYFCASSTWTESDTQYFGPGTRLTVL.

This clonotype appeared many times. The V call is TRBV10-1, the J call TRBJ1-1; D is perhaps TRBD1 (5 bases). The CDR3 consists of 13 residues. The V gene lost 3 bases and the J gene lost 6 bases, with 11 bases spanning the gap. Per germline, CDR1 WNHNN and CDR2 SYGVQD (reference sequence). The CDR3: CASSEGQGSEAFF. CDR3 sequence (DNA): TGCGCCAGCAGTGAAGGCCAGGGCTCTGAAGCTTTCTTT.

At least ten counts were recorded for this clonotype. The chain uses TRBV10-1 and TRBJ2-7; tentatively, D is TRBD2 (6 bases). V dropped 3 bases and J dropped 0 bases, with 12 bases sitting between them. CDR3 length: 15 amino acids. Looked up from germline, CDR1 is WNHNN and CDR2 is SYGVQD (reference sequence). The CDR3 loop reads CASSDEAGSSYEQYF. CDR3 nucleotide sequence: TGCGCCAGCAGTGATGAGGCGGGAAGCTCCTACGAGCAGTACTTC.

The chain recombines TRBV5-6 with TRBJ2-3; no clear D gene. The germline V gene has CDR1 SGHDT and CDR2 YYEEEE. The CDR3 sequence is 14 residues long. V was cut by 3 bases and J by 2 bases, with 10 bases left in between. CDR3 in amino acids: CASSYPRTTDTQYF. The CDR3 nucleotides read TGTGCCAGCAGCTACCCGCGGACCACAGATACGCAGTATTTT.

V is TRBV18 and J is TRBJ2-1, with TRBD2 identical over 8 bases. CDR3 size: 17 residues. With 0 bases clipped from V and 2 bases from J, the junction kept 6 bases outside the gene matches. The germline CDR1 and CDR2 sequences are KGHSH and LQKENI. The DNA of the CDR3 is TGTGCCAGCTCACCACCCTATACTAGCGGACCCTACAATGAGCAGTTCTTC. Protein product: CASSPPYTSGPYNEQFF.

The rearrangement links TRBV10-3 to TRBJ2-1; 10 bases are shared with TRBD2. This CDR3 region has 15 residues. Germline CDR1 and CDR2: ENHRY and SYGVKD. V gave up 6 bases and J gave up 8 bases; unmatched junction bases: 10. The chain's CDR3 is CAIRSTSGIFDEQFF. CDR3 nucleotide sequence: TGTGCCATCAGAAGTACTAGCGGGATATTCGATGAGCAGTTCTTC.

The CDR3 region has the DNA TGCGCCAGCAGCCAGGGCGACAGGCCCTCGGAGGCTTTCTTT. Translating gives CASSQGDRPSEAFF. The genes are TRBV4-1 and TRBJ1-1, with a possible D match to TRBD1 (6 bases). V lost 3 bases and J lost 11, with 19 bases in between. Germline lookup yields CDR1 MGHRA and CDR2 YSYEKL. The CDR3 runs 14 residues.

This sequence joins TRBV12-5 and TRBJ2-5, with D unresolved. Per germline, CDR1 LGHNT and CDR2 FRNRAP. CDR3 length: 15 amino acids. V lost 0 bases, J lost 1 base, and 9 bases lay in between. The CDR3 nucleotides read TGTGCTAGTGGTTTGGTACCGAACAGCCAAGAGACCCAGTACTTC. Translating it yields CASGLVPNSQETQYF. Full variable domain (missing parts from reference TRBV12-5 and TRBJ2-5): DARVTQTPRHKVTEMGQEVTMRCQPILGHNTVFWYRQTMMQGLELLAYFRNRAPLDDSGMPKDRFSAEMPDATLATLKIQPSEPRDSAVYFCASGLVPNSQETQYFGPGTRLLVL.

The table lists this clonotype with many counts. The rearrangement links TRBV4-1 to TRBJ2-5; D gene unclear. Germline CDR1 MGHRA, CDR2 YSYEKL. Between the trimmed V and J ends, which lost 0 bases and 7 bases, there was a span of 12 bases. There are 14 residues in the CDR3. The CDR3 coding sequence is TGCGCCAGCAGCCAAGAAGGCAGAGCTGGGACCCAGTACTTC. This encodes CASSQEGRAGTQYF.

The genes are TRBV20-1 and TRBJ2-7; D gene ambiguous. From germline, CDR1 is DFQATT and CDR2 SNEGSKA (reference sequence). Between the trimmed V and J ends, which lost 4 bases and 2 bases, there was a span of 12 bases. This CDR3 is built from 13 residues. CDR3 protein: CSAKAVLAYEQYF. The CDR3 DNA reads TGCAGTGCTAAGGCAGTCTTGGCCTACGAGCAGTACTTC.

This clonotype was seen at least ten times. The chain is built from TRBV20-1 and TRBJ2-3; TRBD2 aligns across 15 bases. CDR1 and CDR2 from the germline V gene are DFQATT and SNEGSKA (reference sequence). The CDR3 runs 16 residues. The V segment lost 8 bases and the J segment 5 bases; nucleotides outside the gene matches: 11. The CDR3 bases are TGCAGTCAGTATTTTAAGGGACTAGCGGGAGGAGATACGCAGTATTTT. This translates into CSQYFKGLAGGDTQYF.

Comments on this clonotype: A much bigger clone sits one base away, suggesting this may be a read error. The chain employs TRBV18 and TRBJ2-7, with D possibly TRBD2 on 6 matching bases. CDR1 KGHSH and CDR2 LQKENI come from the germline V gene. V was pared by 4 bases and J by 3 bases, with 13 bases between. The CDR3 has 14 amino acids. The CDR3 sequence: CASSLGGRDYEQYF. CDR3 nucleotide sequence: TGTGCCAGCTCACTCGGGGGTAGGGACTACGAGCAGTACTTC.